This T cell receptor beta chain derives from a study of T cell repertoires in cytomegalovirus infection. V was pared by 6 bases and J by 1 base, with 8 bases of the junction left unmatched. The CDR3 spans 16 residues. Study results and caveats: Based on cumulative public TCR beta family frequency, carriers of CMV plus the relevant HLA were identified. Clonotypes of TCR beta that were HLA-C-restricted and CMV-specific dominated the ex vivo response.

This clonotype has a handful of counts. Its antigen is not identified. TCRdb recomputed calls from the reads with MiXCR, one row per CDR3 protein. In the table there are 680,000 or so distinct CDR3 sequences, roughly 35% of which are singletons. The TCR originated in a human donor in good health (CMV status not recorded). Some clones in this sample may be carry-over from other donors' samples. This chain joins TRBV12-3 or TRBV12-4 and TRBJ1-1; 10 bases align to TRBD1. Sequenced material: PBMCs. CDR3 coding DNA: TGTGCCAGCAGCCGCGGGACAGGGGCCGCGAACACTGAAGCTTTCTTT. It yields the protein CASSRGTGAANTEAFF.